A selection of T cell receptor beta chains follows, all from one sample in a study of T-cell reconstitution after alpha-beta-depleted transplantation in children. TCRdb analysed the PCR reads with MiXCR anew, one entry per CDR3 protein. In the table there are under 250,000 distinct CDR3 sequences, 24% of which are singletons. The starting material was PBMCs, mostly from graft donor cells, obtained 360 days after TCRalphabeta/CD19-depleted stem cell transplant. These receptor sequences come from a female patient younger than 10 who had a stem cell transplant for congenital amegakaryocytic thrombocytopenia, so the T cells may come from the graft donor. Each CDR3 is given with its conserved first and last residue. Each record gives: CDR3 protein, CDR3 DNA, clone size, V gene, J gene, D gene. A D gene is named only where the DNA matches it firmly. Size is omitted from some rows. Given values are once, few, many or a class for expanded clones.

CDR3: CASSLEGSGAEGETQYF
DNA: TGTGCCAGCAGTTTGGAGGGTAGCGGGGCAGAGGGGGAGACCCAGTACTTC
size: few
V: TRBV12-3/TRBV12-4
J: TRBJ2-5
D: TRBD2

CDR3: CASSSNRAYNEQFF
DNA: TGTGCCAGCAGCTCAAATCGAGCCTACAATGAGCAGTTCTTC
size: few
V: TRBV7-9
J: TRBJ2-1
D: NA

CDR3: CASSSTGLLYNEQFF
DNA: TGTGCCAGCAGCTCTACGGGACTTCTATACAATGAGCAGTTCTTC
size: NA
V: TRBV7-2
J: TRBJ2-1
D: NA

CDR3: CASSRRQFSPNTEAFF
DNA: TGTGCCAGCAGCCGTCGACAGTTCTCGCCGAACACTGAAGCTTTCTTT
size: NA
V: TRBV6-6
J: TRBJ1-1
D: NA

CDR3: CSARDWVRGKTQYF
DNA: TGCAGTGCTAGAGACTGGGTCAGGGGGAAGACCCAGTACTTC
size: NA
V: TRBV20-1
J: TRBJ2-5
D: TRBD1

CDR3: CASSQGPGMGETQYF
DNA: TGTGCCAGCAGCCAAGGGCCGGGTATGGGTGAGACCCAGTACTTC
size: NA
V: TRBV4-2
J: TRBJ2-5
D: NA

CDR3: CASRSSTWGTEAFF
DNA: TGCGCCAGCAGGAGCAGCACATGGGGGACTGAAGCTTTCTTT
size: NA
V: TRBV5-1
J: TRBJ1-1
D: NA

CDR3: CSARVGHSNTEAFF
DNA: TGCAGTGCTAGAGTGGGACACTCGAACACTGAAGCTTTCTTT
size: few
V: TRBV20-1
J: TRBJ1-1
D: NA

CDR3: CASSYRLVETQYF
DNA: TGTGCCAGCAGCTATCGACTAGTTGAGACCCAGTACTTC
size: NA
V: TRBV7-2
J: TRBJ2-5
D: NA

CDR3: CASSQLPGTEAFF
DNA: TGTGCCAGCAGCCAACTTCCAGGCACTGAAGCTTTCTTT
size: once
V: TRBV14
J: TRBJ1-1
D: NA

CDR3: CASSPEGASYNEQFF
DNA: TGCGCCAGCAGCCCTGAAGGCGCGAGTTACAATGAGCAGTTCTTC
size: few
V: TRBV5-1
J: TRBJ2-1
D: NA

CDR3: CASSFGQGRNQPQHF
DNA: TGTGCCAGCAGCTTCGGACAGGGAAGGAATCAGCCCCAGCATTTT
size: many
V: TRBV7-2
J: TRBJ1-5
D: TRBD1

CDR3: CASSLQVGSYSPLHF
DNA: TGTGCCAGCAGTTTACAGGTCGGGTCCTATTCACCCCTCCACTTT
size: NA
V: TRBV12-3/TRBV12-4
J: TRBJ1-6
D: NA

CDR3: CAISPGHDFWEQYF
DNA: TGTGCCATCAGTCCTGGACACGACTTTTGGGAGCAGTACTTC
size: few
V: TRBV10-3
J: TRBJ2-7
D: NA

CDR3: CASTRGAVNTEAFF
DNA: TGTGCCAGCACGCGGGGGGCCGTGAACACTGAAGCTTTCTTT
size: NA
V: TRBV6-1
J: TRBJ1-1
D: NA

CDR3: CSADRRTSGTYEQYF
DNA: TGCAGTGCTGATAGGCGGACTAGCGGGACCTACGAGCAGTACTTC
size: many
V: TRBV20-1
J: TRBJ2-7
D: TRBD2

CDR3: CSARAGIDGTETQYF
DNA: TGCAGTGCTAGAGCCGGCATAGACGGTACGGAGACCCAGTACTTC
size: NA
V: TRBV20-1
J: TRBJ2-5
D: NA

CDR3: CASSQAGRAGGVNNEQFF
DNA: TGCGCCAGCAGCCAAGCGGGACGGGCGGGAGGAGTCAACAATGAGCAGTTCTTC
size: NA
V: TRBV4-1
J: TRBJ2-1
D: TRBD2

CDR3: CASSSILGRVQYGYTF
DNA: TGTGCCAGCAGTTCCATCCTAGGCAGGGTGCAATATGGCTACACCTTC
size: NA
V: TRBV27
J: TRBJ1-2
D: NA

CDR3: CASSRSGPAYGYTF
DNA: TGTGCCAGCAGCCGAAGCGGCCCGGCCTATGGCTACACCTTC
size: few
V: TRBV3-1
J: TRBJ1-2
D: NA

CDR3: CASSTQGNVYNEQFF
DNA: TGTGCCAGCTCAACACAGGGGAATGTGTACAATGAGCAGTTCTTC
size: NA
V: TRBV18
J: TRBJ2-1
D: TRBD1

CDR3: CSVEGDRGPRTDTQYF
DNA: TGCAGCGTTGAAGGGGACAGGGGGCCCCGGACAGATACGCAGTATTTT
size: NA
V: TRBV29-1
J: TRBJ2-3
D: TRBD1

CDR3: CASSESLVTGELFF
DNA: TGCGCCAGCAGTGAGTCACTAGTCACCGGGGAGCTGTTTTTT
size: few
V: TRBV10-1
J: TRBJ2-2
D: NA

CDR3: CASSRSPMNTEAFF
DNA: TGTGCCAGCAGCCGAAGCCCGATGAACACTGAAGCTTTCTTT
size: NA
V: TRBV3-1
J: TRBJ1-1
D: NA

CDR3: CSVPGLAGGPTDTQYF
DNA: TGCAGTGTCCCGGGACTAGCGGGGGGGCCCACAGATACGCAGTATTTT
size: NA
V: TRBV20-1
J: TRBJ2-3
D: TRBD2

CDR3: CATSRDRGPADTQYF
DNA: TGTGCCACCAGCAGAGACAGGGGGCCAGCAGATACGCAGTATTTT
size: NA
V: TRBV15
J: TRBJ2-3
D: TRBD1

CDR3: CASSLRIYEQYF
DNA: TGTGCCAGCAGTCTCCGGATTTACGAGCAGTACTTC
size: NA
V: TRBV12-3/TRBV12-4
J: TRBJ2-7
D: NA

CDR3: CASSLGGGLVGNTIYF
DNA: TGTGCCAGCAGCTTAGGTGGGGGACTGGTTGGAAACACCATATATTTT
size: NA
V: TRBV7-9
J: TRBJ1-3
D: NA

CDR3: CASSLAESGRTQYF
DNA: TGTGCCAGCAGCCTCGCCGAGTCCGGGAGGACGCAGTATTTT
size: few
V: TRBV3-1
J: TRBJ2-3
D: TRBD2

CDR3: CATSDLGGQAAEQFF
DNA: TGTGCCACCAGTGATTTGGGCGGACAGGCGGCTGAGCAGTTCTTC
size: many
V: TRBV24-1
J: TRBJ2-1
D: TRBD1

CDR3: CASRLAGGPTGELFF
DNA: TGCGCCAGCAGGCTAGCGGGAGGGCCGACCGGGGAGCTGTTTTTT
size: NA
V: TRBV4-1
J: TRBJ2-2
D: TRBD2

CDR3: CSVEGFPLNNEQFF
DNA: TGCAGCGTGGAGGGATTTCCCCTGAACAATGAGCAGTTCTTC
size: many
V: TRBV29-1
J: TRBJ2-1
D: NA

CDR3: CASSLGSGRNEKLFF
DNA: TGTGCCAGCAGCCTCGGATCGGGGCGTAATGAAAAACTGTTTTTT
size: NA
V: TRBV6-1
J: TRBJ1-4
D: NA

CDR3: CASSYPGRRMREQYF
DNA: TGTGCCAGCAGTTACCCCGGGAGGAGGATGAGGGAGCAGTACTTC
size: NA
V: TRBV6-2/TRBV6-3
J: TRBJ2-7
D: TRBD2

CDR3: CASSDGDMSNTEAFF
DNA: TGTGCCAGCAGTGATGGGGACATGTCGAACACTGAAGCTTTCTTT
size: NA
V: TRBV6-1
J: TRBJ1-1
D: NA

CDR3: CASSWTGGSYNEQFF
DNA: TGTGCCAGCAGTTGGACAGGGGGGTCCTACAATGAGCAGTTCTTC
size: many
V: TRBV28
J: TRBJ2-1
D: TRBD1

CDR3: CASRGRTSVEETQYF
DNA: TGTGCCAGCAGGGGACGGACTAGCGTTGAGGAGACCCAGTACTTC
size: NA
V: TRBV2
J: TRBJ2-5
D: TRBD2

CDR3: CSALVENEQFF
DNA: TGCAGTGCTTTGGTAGAGAATGAGCAGTTCTTC
size: few
V: TRBV20-1
J: TRBJ2-1
D: NA

CDR3: CATSRVKATYEQYF
DNA: TGTGCCACCAGCAGAGTTAAAGCAACCTACGAGCAGTACTTC
size: many
V: TRBV15
J: TRBJ2-7
D: NA

CDR3: CASSQVGGLGANVLTF
DNA: TGCGCCAGCAGCCAAGTCGGGGGGCTTGGGGCCAACGTCCTGACTTTC
size: few
V: TRBV4-3
J: TRBJ2-6
D: NA

CDR3: CASSLTAGRDGANVLTF
DNA: TGTGCCAGCAGCCTCACGGCCGGGCGAGACGGGGCCAACGTCCTGACTTTC
size: few
V: TRBV7-9
J: TRBJ2-6
D: NA

CDR3: CASSSRIGTGGYEQYF
DNA: TGTGCCAGCAGCTCGAGGATCGGGACAGGGGGCTACGAGCAGTACTTC
size: NA
V: TRBV7-9
J: TRBJ2-7
D: TRBD1

CDR3: CASSFPGQGAGSEKLFF
DNA: TGTGCCAGCAGCTTTCCGGGACAGGGGGCAGGGAGTGAAAAACTGTTTTTT
size: NA
V: TRBV13
J: TRBJ1-4
D: TRBD1

CDR3: CAISESVRPIETQYF
DNA: TGTGCCATCAGTGAGTCGGTTCGGCCCATTGAGACCCAGTACTTC
size: NA
V: TRBV10-3
J: TRBJ2-5
D: NA

CDR3: CATSDRWTEDMVPQHF
DNA: TGTGCCACCAGTGACCGTTGGACAGAAGATATGGTGCCCCAGCATTTT
size: NA
V: TRBV24-1
J: TRBJ1-5
D: NA

CDR3: CASSYSPRGGPDTQYF
DNA: TGTGCCAGCAGTTACTCTCCAAGGGGGGGGCCAGATACGCAGTATTTT
size: few
V: TRBV6-2/TRBV6-3
J: TRBJ2-3
D: NA

CDR3: CATSRRGTGAGNTIYF
DNA: TGTGCCACCAGCAGACGGGGGACGGGAGCTGGAAACACCATATATTTT
size: many
V: TRBV15
J: TRBJ1-3
D: NA

CDR3: CASSTRGGFNQPQHF
DNA: TGTGCCAGCAGCACCCGGGGAGGGTTCAATCAGCCCCAGCATTTT
size: few
V: TRBV28
J: TRBJ1-5
D: NA

CDR3: CASSLSDLGGELFF
DNA: TGTGCCAGCAGTTTATCCGATCTCGGCGGGGAGCTGTTTTTT
size: few
V: TRBV12-3/TRBV12-4
J: TRBJ2-2
D: NA

CDR3: CASSWVGKGGNYGYTF
DNA: TGTGCCAGCAGTTGGGTCGGGAAGGGGGGAAACTATGGCTACACCTTC
size: NA
V: TRBV12-3/TRBV12-4
J: TRBJ1-2
D: NA

CDR3: CASSPSRTGGYEQYF
DNA: TGTGCCAGCAGCCCGTCCCGGACAGGGGGATACGAGCAGTACTTC
size: NA
V: TRBV12-3/TRBV12-4
J: TRBJ2-7
D: TRBD1

CDR3: CASSLGWGNTIYF
DNA: TGTGCCAGCAGCTTAGGTTGGGGGAACACCATATATTTT
size: NA
V: TRBV7-6
J: TRBJ1-3
D: NA

CDR3: CASSLSRQGLGGYTF
DNA: TGTGCCAGCAGCCTTTCGCGACAGGGCTTGGGGGGCTACACCTTC
size: NA
V: TRBV27
J: TRBJ1-2
D: TRBD1

CDR3: CASSSTGPSTDTQYF
DNA: TGTGCCAGCAGCTCTACAGGGCCTAGCACAGATACGCAGTATTTT
size: few
V: TRBV12-3/TRBV12-4
J: TRBJ2-3
D: NA

CDR3: CASRRTVGTEETQYF
DNA: TGTGCCAGCAGACGGACAGTCGGGACTGAAGAGACCCAGTACTTC
size: few
V: TRBV12-3/TRBV12-4
J: TRBJ2-5
D: NA

CDR3: CSARVPGGTEAFF
DNA: TGCAGTGCTAGAGTACCGGGGGGGACTGAAGCTTTCTTT
size: few
V: TRBV20-1
J: TRBJ1-1
D: NA